The 24 T cell receptor beta chains listed next were all sequenced from one sample in a study of human T cells and chemical hapten exposure. TCRdb re-analysed the RACE reads in MiXCR, keeping a single row per CDR3 protein. The data contain 65,000 to 90,000 distinct CDR3 sequences, around 6.7% of them singletons. Sample time point: patch test 2, 6 weeks after DPC sensitization. Documented treatment: therapeutic diphenylcyclopropenone sensitization with weekly scalp DPC. The input for sequencing was whole blood, taken in connection with sensitization to the hapten diphenylcyclopropenone (DPC). These receptors all come from a woman in her twenties or thirties with alopecia areata. Some clones in this sample may be carry-over from other donors' samples.

This clonotype was counted ten times or more. V and J are TRBV29-1 and TRBJ2-3; the D is unclear. This CDR3 comprises 11 residues. V was cut by 7 bases and J by 7 bases, with 12 bases left in between. Germline V gene data show CDR1 as SQVTM and CDR2 as ANQGSEA. Written as DNA, the CDR3 is TGCAGCGCCCTGTGGACCTATACGCAGTATTTT. The encoded protein is CSALWTYTQYF.

This clonotype has ten or more counts. The J gene is TRBJ1-2, the V gene TRBV11-2; no clear D gene. The CDR3 spans 14 residues. Germline CDR1 reads SGHAT; CDR2 reads FQNNGV. Deletions cut 1 base from V and 2 bases from J, with 8 bases between. CDR3 amino acids: CASSLAEGNYGYTF. DNA of the CDR3: TGTGCCAGCAGCTTAGCAGAGGGAAACTATGGCTACACCTTC.

This clonotype was seen only a few times. The V call is TRBV11-2, the J call TRBJ1-1; D ambiguous. This CDR3 region has 17 residues. V gave up 1 base and J gave up 2 bases, with 17 bases separating them. Per the germline V gene, CDR1 is SGHAT and CDR2 is FQNNGV. CDR3 sequence reads: CASSLGWTPSPNTEAFF. CDR3 nucleotide sequence: TGTGCCAGCAGCTTAGGTTGGACGCCTTCCCCAAACACTGAAGCTTTCTTT.

The V gene is TRBV5-1, the J gene TRBJ1-1, with no clear D. V lost 5 bases and J lost 6, with 14 bases in between. The CDR3 runs 13 residues. Germline lookup yields CDR1 SGHRS and CDR2 YFSETQ. This chain's CDR3 is CASSSMVSSEAFF. The DNA for the CDR3 is TGCGCCAGCAGTTCCATGGTTAGCTCTGAAGCTTTCTTT.

This clonotype was picked up many times. The chain is built from TRBV29-1 and TRBJ2-5, with 12 bases aligning to TRBD1. The CDR3 has 14 amino acids. CDR1 is SQVTM, CDR2 ANQGSEA, per germline. Unmatched junction bases numbered 2, after V lost 4 bases and J lost 2 bases. CDR3 sequence: CSVGDRGPQETQYF. The CDR3 DNA is TGCAGCGTTGGGGACAGGGGGCCTCAAGAGACCCAGTACTTC. The full variable domain, completed using reference TRBV29-1 and TRBJ2-5, is SAVISQKPSRDICQRGTSLTIQCQVDSQVTMMFWYRQQPGQSLTLIATANQGSEATYESGFVIDKFPISRPNLTFSTLTVSNMSPEDSSIYLCSVGDRGPQETQYFGPGTRLLVL.

Ten or more counts support this clonotype. This rearrangement joins TRBV20-1 to TRBJ2-7; 9 bases map to TRBD1. V was pared by 1 base and J by 3 bases, with 7 bases of the junction left unmatched. There are 15 residues in the CDR3. Germline-derived CDR1 and CDR2 are DFQATT and SNEGSKA (reference sequence). CDR3 in amino acids: CSARVTGTGNYEQYF. In DNA, the CDR3 is TGCAGTGCTAGAGTAACCGGGACAGGGAACTACGAGCAGTACTTC.

This clonotype was counted at least ten times. The chain recombines TRBV5-1 with TRBJ1-6; D uncertain. Per germline, CDR1 SGHRS and CDR2 YFSETQ. The CDR3 loop spans 13 amino acids. The ends were cut back, 4 bases at V and 12 bases at J, with 14 bases in the middle. CDR3 protein: CASSISPAVPLHF. The CDR3 DNA reads as TGCGCCAGCAGCATCTCTCCGGCGGTACCCCTCCACTTT.

This clonotype was seen repeatedly, ten times or more. The rearrangement uses TRBV2 and TRBJ2-7; D is undetermined. The germline V gene encodes CDR1 SNHLY and CDR2 FYNNEI. The CDR3 loop spans 12 amino acids. Trimming pared 7 bases from V and 3 bases from J, leaving 10 bases between. CDR3 in amino acids: CASKVRYYEQYF. The CDR3 coding sequence is TGTGCCAGCAAAGTAAGGTACTACGAGCAGTACTTC.

The CDR3 region is CSAWVAGGPSTDTQYF. The CDR3 coding sequence is TGCAGTGCTTGGGTAGCGGGGGGGCCTAGCACAGATACGCAGTATTTT. The chain links TRBV20-1 to TRBJ2-3, with TRBD2 identical over 11 bases. The length of the CDR3 is 16 residues. Unmatched junction bases numbered 7, after V lost 5 bases and J lost 0 bases. Germline V gives CDR1 DFQATT, CDR2 SNEGSKA (reference sequence).

This clonotype has at least ten counts. The chain links TRBV7-2 to TRBJ2-5, with D possibly being TRBD1 or TRBD2 (5 bases each). The germline V and J ends were trimmed by 1 base and 0 bases, with 9 bases remaining between them. CDR3 length: 15 amino acids. In germline, CDR1 is SGHTA, CDR2 FQGNSA. CDR3 nucleotides: TGTGCCAGCAGCTTAGTTGGGACGTACCAAGAGACCCAGTACTTC. This codes for CASSLVGTYQETQYF. The variable domain in full, with the rest retrieved from reference TRBV7-2 and TRBJ2-5, is GAGVSQSPSNKVTEKGKDVELRCDPISGHTALYWYRQSLGQGLEFLIYFQGNSAPDKSGLPSDRFSAERTGGSVSTLTIQRTQQEDSAVYLCASSLVGTYQETQYFGPGTRLLVL.

This clonotype was counted ten times or more. This chain links TRBV20-1 with TRBJ1-6; the D gene is possibly TRBD1 (5 bases). Germline V gene sequence: CDR1 DFQATT, CDR2 SNEGSKA (reference sequence). The V and J ends lost 3 bases and 7 bases respectively, with 16 bases between them. The CDR3 consists of 15 residues. The CDR3 here is CSARSPGRYNSPLHF. The CDR3, as DNA: TGCAGTGCTAGGTCCCCAGGGCGTTACAATTCACCCCTCCACTTT.

This clonotype was seen repeatedly, ten times or more. The chain joins TRBV29-1 to TRBJ2-3; D not resolved. This CDR3 is built from 15 residues. Germline V gives CDR1 SQVTM, CDR2 ANQGSEA. Trimming removed 0 bases at V and 1 base at J, with 11 bases between. The CDR3 bases are TGCAGCGTTGAAGAGCCCTACGGTCGCACAGATACGCAGTATTTT. Its protein is CSVEEPYGRTDTQYF.

Many counts were recorded for this clonotype. This chain joins TRBV19 and TRBJ1-5; no reliable D call. Per germline, CDR1 LNHDA and CDR2 SQIVND (reference sequence). The germline V and J ends were trimmed by 5 bases and 2 bases, with 10 bases remaining between them. This CDR3 is 14 amino acids long. CDR3 DNA sequence: TGTGCCAGTAGTCTGTGGGGTGGCAATCAGCCCCAGCATTTT. This gives the protein CASSLWGGNQPQHF.

The chain is built from TRBV12-3 or TRBV12-4 and TRBJ1-1, with a tentative D call TRBD1 (6 bases). V was shortened by 7 bases and J by 4 bases, with 13 bases between the two germline ends. This CDR3 contains 13 residues. The CDR3 DNA sequence: TGTGCCAGCACCCAGGGGTTCGGCACTGAAGCTTTCTTT. Residues: CASTQGFGTEAFF.

This clonotype was found a few times. The chain recombines TRBV7-8 with TRBJ1-1; no firm D call. Germline V gene lookup returns CDR1 SGHVS and CDR2 FQNEAQ. V gave up 1 base and J gave up 4 bases, with 4 bases separating them. This CDR3 is 12 amino acids long. This CDR3 is CASSLGPTEAFF. The CDR3 region has the DNA TGTGCCAGCAGCTTAGGTCCCACTGAAGCTTTCTTT. Using reference TRBV7-8 and TRBJ1-1 for the parts outside the CDR3, the full variable domain is GAGVSQSPRYKVAKRGQDVALRCDPISGHVSLFWYQQALGQGPEFLTYFQNEAQLDKSGLPSDRFFAERPEGSVSTLKIQRTQQEDSAVYLCASSLGPTEAFFGQGTRLTVV.

This clonotype was observed a few times. CDR3 region: CASRRGQGVEAFF. The CDR3 DNA is TGTGCCAGCAGGCGTGGACAGGGTGTCGAAGCTTTCTTT. The rearrangement uses TRBV6-5 and TRBJ1-1; the match to TRBD1 covers 8 bases. The CDR3 sequence is 13 residues long. Germline trimming cut 6 bases from V and 8 bases from J; bases unmatched to any gene: 8. In germline, CDR1 is MNHEY, CDR2 SVGAGI.

A few counts support this clonotype. CDR3 amino acids: CASSLGGRGYGYTF. CDR3 in DNA: TGTGCCAGCAGTTTAGGCGGCAGGGGATATGGCTACACCTTC. The chain combines TRBV12-3 or TRBV12-4 with TRBJ1-2; maybe TRBD1 (6 bases). The ends were cut back, 1 base at V and 5 bases at J, with 11 bases in the middle. The CDR3 totals 14 residues.

This clonotype was recorded at least ten times. A read error may account for a junction end that differs from germline. The rearrangement uses TRBV12-3 or TRBV12-4 and TRBJ2-1; TRBD1 matches 7 bases. The CDR3 has 13 amino acids. CDR3 amino acids: CASSPQIPGQRIF. CDR3 DNA: TGTGCCAGCAGTCCTCAAATACCGGGACAGCGGATCTTC.

Ten or more counts support this clonotype. The chain uses TRBV6-5 and TRBJ2-1; tentative D call: TRBD1 (5 bases). The CDR3 length is 12 residues. Germline-derived CDR1 and CDR2 are MNHEY and SVGAGI. Trimming left V 8 bases short and J 3 bases short, with 8 bases between. CDR3 protein: CASGTGYNEQFF. Written as DNA, the CDR3 is TGTGCCAGCGGAACAGGCTACAATGAGCAGTTCTTC.

A remark on this clonotype: A read error may account for a junction end that differs from germline. This chain connects TRBV12-5 to TRBJ1-5; possible D gene TRBD1, 6 bases. Germline V gene lookup returns CDR1 LGHNT and CDR2 FRNRAP. This CDR3 has 16 amino acids. Here the CDR3 reads CASGLQGLMSNQPQNF. In DNA, the CDR3 is TGTGCTAGTGGTCTACAGGGTTTAATGAGCAATCAGCCCCAGAATTTT.

This clonotype came up many times. The chain recombines TRBV5-1 with TRBJ2-3; 8 positions agree with TRBD2. The CDR3 is made up of 16 amino acids. V was pared by 0 bases and J by 4 bases, with 7 bases of the junction left unmatched. The germline V gene encodes CDR1 SGHRS and CDR2 YFSETQ. The CDR3 sequence is CASSLERGIWADTQYF. CDR3 DNA: TGCGCCAGCAGCTTGGAGCGGGGGATTTGGGCAGATACGCAGTATTTT.

This clonotype was seen repeatedly, ten times or more. J is TRBJ2-7 and V is TRBV10-3; TRBD1 aligns across 7 bases. This CDR3 is built from 15 residues. Germline lookup yields CDR1 ENHRY and CDR2 SYGVKD. Trimming took 10 bases from V and 0 from J; bases not matched to a gene: 12. CDR3 residues: CASRDATGNSYEQYF. CDR3 DNA: TGTGCCAGCCGAGACGCGACAGGGAACTCCTACGAGCAGTACTTC.

This clonotype appeared a few times. This chain links TRBV5-4 with TRBJ2-6; 9 bases agree with TRBD1. CDR1 and CDR2 (germline): SGHNT, YYREEE (reference sequence). The V and J ends lost 0 bases and 0 bases, in that order; junction bases with no gene match: 4. The CDR3 is 18 residues long. CDR3 bases: TGTGCCAGCAGCTTGGGGGGACAGGGAAGCTCTGGGGCCAACGTCCTGACTTTC. Translating gives CASSLGGQGSSGANVLTF.

The V call is TRBV7-9, the J call TRBJ1-1, with a possible D match to TRBD1 (5 bases). The CDR3 runs to 14 residues. V was pared by 5 bases and J by 3 bases, with 13 bases between. CDR1 is SEHNR and CDR2 is FQNEAQ in the germline V gene (reference sequence). CDR3 sequence: CASSLFLGDTEAFF. The CDR3 DNA follows: TGTGCCAGCAGCCTATTCCTGGGGGACACTGAAGCTTTCTTT.